The following is a T cell receptor beta chain sequence with its context. In this sample, this clone turned up once. Its cognate antigen has yet to be identified. The sample holds no much larger clone one base away, and base qualities are not on file. Using the deep immunoSEQ assay, multiplex PCR amplified TCR CDR3 regions from genomic DNA. Extracted genomic DNA from each cell subset was spread evenly across all wells of several immunoSEQ 96-well plates, with each plate serving as a replicate. For sorted subsets, roughly 0.2 ug genomic DNA, equal to tens of thousands of T cell genomes, was loaded into each replicate PCR. The purified libraries were quantified using a Qubit 3.0 fluorometer, sized with a Bioanalyzer 2100, and then quantified again using the KAPA Library Quantification kit. Every immunoSEQ 96-well plate was sequenced on a dedicated single-read 150-cycle Illumina NextSeq 550 flow cell. As for how the authors treated the data: Because the immunoSEQ output held only junctional sequences and lacked quality scores, the filtering could not match the filtering applied to full-length reads. To assign V/J genes and CDR3, sequences were annotated using PyIR, a Python wrapper for IgBLAST v1.9, with IMGT germline references. Reads were removed for weak V/J assignments (E-value above 1e-6), missing CDR3, stop codons, out-of-frame junctions, or ambiguous translated residues. V3J clonotypes were defined by identical inferred V gene, J gene, and CDR3 amino acid sequence. Percentage overlap between repertoires was computed as shared unique clonotypes divided by the size of the smaller repertoire. RTK rarefaction, the Chao1 estimator, and Recon v2.1 estimates of unobserved clonotypes were used to assess repertoire richness. Generation probabilities for all TCRbeta clonotypes obtained by the gDNA method from a handful of donors were computed using OLGA. Drawn from immuneACCESS, this table holds only the in-frame rearrangements with V and J called that TCRdb kept. Clones are partly lost; checked studies trace under half to an unresolved V gene and leave the rest unexplained. V and J calls and clone size are as listed in that table; D and trimming were resolved from the DNA. The sample includes roughly 1.5 million clones, with 95% to 99% observed a single time. Jointly, the top ten make up less than 0.55% of the sample.

This entry is derived from a study of shared clonotypes between healthy human individuals (dated by TCRdb to 2019 to 2021). Regarding the research as a whole: Two women and a few men aged 18 to 49 years were included in the cohort. Per donor, three plates each were used for CD4 naive and CD4 memory, two for CD8 naive, and one for CD8 memory. To estimate repertoire size and how much clonotype sharing occurs between individuals, the study deeply sequenced the blood TCR repertoires of 4 to 6 healthy adults. Libraries were prepared and TCR repertoires were sequenced by different laboratories using diverse techniques, in order to increase sequencing depth and limit assay-specific biases. Leukapheresis yielded between about 0.85 and 9 billion PBMCs per donor.

The donors were healthy, HIV-negative adults who had no recently reported acute infections or vaccinations. Only Caucasian adults living in Nashville, Tennessee, USA were represented among the donors. Magnetic negative selection was used to enrich CD4+ T cells, after which naive cells were positively selected on CD45RA and the negative fraction became the memory subset. Blood was collected by leukapheresis, and PBMCs were isolated by Ficoll-Histopaque density gradient centrifugation and then cryopreserved in liquid nitrogen vapor phase. Analytical flow cytometry was used to check the purity and quantity of every magnetically sorted T cell population. From each sorted fraction, genomic DNA was isolated and quantified by UV absorbance on a Nanodrop 2000c. V ends up 2 bases short and J 2 bases short, with an unmatched junction base count of 10. Its CDR3 holds 18 amino acids, cysteine through phenylalanine. The CDR3 DNA has 54 bases and is translated from base 1. From the germline V gene, CDR1 is MDHEN and CDR2 is SYDVKM.

What the authors observed across the whole study: Pairwise subsampling indicated that sequencing depth was expected to affect the degree of clonotype sharing among donors. Naive subsets generally had larger estimated clonotype richness than memory subsets. The genetic and exposure-history diversity represented was limited by the small number of donors. Incomplete sequencing was indicated by rarefaction of sorted-subset datasets, despite the large sequencing depth. When a handful of donors were compared, the shared fraction of clonotypes was 5% to 6.5% for naive CD4, approximately 3.5% for naive CD8, more than 2% for memory CD4, and less than 0.5% for memory CD8. Sampling was limited to blood, and TCR repertoires in tissue likely differ from TCR repertoires in blood. Clonotypes shared by all four sorted-subset donors showed higher generation probabilities than non-shared clonotypes.

The sequence was obtained from a man aged 25 to 40 in good health. Here the chain combines TRBV28 and TRBJ2-5, and 11 bases in between align with TRBD2. Source material: naive CD4+ T cells sorted from blood. In the paper's terms, the cell subset or site label means: CD45RA+ positively selected. The CDR3 region: CASSLVGTSGTFQETQYF. The base sequence is TGTGCCAGCAGTTTAGTCGGGACTAGCGGAACTTTTCAAGAGACCCAGTACTTC.